This is a list of T cell receptor beta chains from one sample in a study of a mutant IDH1 vaccine in newly diagnosed glioma. No antigens are known for them. Here immunoSEQ multiplex PCR was the method, and the copy in TCRdb shows in-frame clones only, minus some. The sample lists about 50,000 clones, around four fifths occurring once. The input for sequencing was PBMCs, taken from a glioma patient whose treatment included an IDH1 peptide vaccine. The receptor set was obtained from a woman aged 18-29 years with glioma. Both conserved end residues are part of each CDR3. The D gene is left open where the match is weak. Clone sizes are given selectively: once, few, many, or a class where the clone is expanded.

D gene: TRBD2; J gene: TRBJ2-7; clone size: .; V gene: TRBV6-1; CDR3 protein: CAFGGGSQLYEQYF; CDR3 DNA: TGTGCGTTCGGAGGCGGGAGTCAACTCTACGAGCAGTACTTC
D gene: .; J gene: TRBJ2-3; clone size: .; V gene: TRBV5-1; CDR3 protein: CASSESGHTDTQYF; CDR3 DNA: TGCGCCAGCAGCGAGTCGGGACACACAGATACGCAGTATTTT
D gene: .; J gene: TRBJ2-3; clone size: .; V gene: TRBV19; CDR3 protein: CASSIDRGGTDTQYF; CDR3 DNA: TGTGCCAGTAGTATCGATCGAGGGGGTACAGATACGCAGTATTTT
D gene: .; J gene: TRBJ2-2; clone size: .; V gene: TRBV9; CDR3 protein: CASSVAIGGTGELFF; CDR3 DNA: TGTGCCAGCAGCGTAGCGATAGGGGGGACCGGGGAGCTGTTTTTT
D gene: TRBD2; J gene: TRBJ2-1; clone size: .; V gene: TRBV7-2; CDR3 protein: CASSRGRAGVYNEQFF; CDR3 DNA: TGTGCCAGCAGCCGCGGGCGAGCGGGAGTTTACAATGAGCAGTTCTTC
D gene: .; J gene: TRBJ2-3; clone size: .; V gene: TRBV9; CDR3 protein: CASSVGGTDTQYF; CDR3 DNA: TGTGCCAGCAGCGTAGGGGGCACAGATACGCAGTATTTT
D gene: TRBD1; J gene: TRBJ1-5; clone size: .; V gene: TRBV19; CDR3 protein: CASRQGDWGNQPQHF; CDR3 DNA: TGTGCCAGTCGACAGGGAGACTGGGGCAATCAGCCCCAGCATTTT
D gene: .; J gene: TRBJ2-5; clone size: once; V gene: TRBV11-1; CDR3 protein: CASSLGARNTVDETQYF; CDR3 DNA: TGTGCCAGCAGCCTCGGTGCCAGAAATACGGTCGATGAGACCCAGTACTTC
D gene: .; J gene: TRBJ2-5; clone size: .; V gene: TRBV29-1; CDR3 protein: CSVIPIIPQETQYF; CDR3 DNA: TGCAGCGTTATTCCAATCATCCCCCAAGAGACCCAGTACTTC
D gene: TRBD2; J gene: TRBJ2-7; clone size: .; V gene: TRBV11-3; CDR3 protein: CASSFGAGGLYEQYF; CDR3 DNA: TGTGCCAGCAGCTTTGGGGCGGGAGGACTCTACGAGCAGTACTTC
D gene: TRBD2; J gene: TRBJ2-7; clone size: once; V gene: TRBV7-3; CDR3 protein: CASQHPLLGTSVTPYEQYF; CDR3 DNA: TGTGCCAGCCAACACCCCCTCTTAGGGACTAGCGTTACCCCCTACGAGCAGTACTTC
D gene: .; J gene: TRBJ2-2; clone size: .; V gene: TRBV9; CDR3 protein: CASSGTLNTGELFF; CDR3 DNA: TGTGCCAGCAGCGGTACTCTGAACACCGGGGAGCTGTTTTTT
D gene: .; J gene: TRBJ2-2; clone size: .; V gene: TRBV6-1; CDR3 protein: CASSEASTGELFF; CDR3 DNA: TGTGCCAGCAGTGAAGCCAGCACCGGGGAGCTGTTTTTT
D gene: .; J gene: TRBJ1-1; clone size: few; V gene: TRBV7-9; CDR3 protein: CASSLEGTANTEAFF; CDR3 DNA: TGTGCCAGCAGCTTAGAAGGGACCGCGAACACTGAAGCTTTCTTT
D gene: TRBD1; J gene: TRBJ2-4; clone size: .; V gene: TRBV5-4; CDR3 protein: CASSSPGGLGKNIQYF; CDR3 DNA: TGTGCCAGCAGCTCCCCAGGGGGATTGGGCAAAAACATTCAGTACTTC
D gene: .; J gene: TRBJ1-1; clone size: .; V gene: TRBV29-1; CDR3 protein: CSAATGALNTEAFF; CDR3 DNA: TGCAGCGCCGCCACGGGGGCCCTGAACACTGAAGCTTTCTTT
D gene: TRBD2; J gene: TRBJ2-7; clone size: .; V gene: TRBV13; CDR3 protein: CASSPRTSGVYEQYF; CDR3 DNA: TGTGCCAGCAGCCCTCGGACTAGCGGGGTCTACGAGCAGTACTTC
D gene: .; J gene: TRBJ2-7; clone size: .; V gene: TRBV7-9; CDR3 protein: CASSFSTYEQYF; CDR3 DNA: TGTGCCAGCAGCTTTAGCACGTACGAGCAGTACTTC
D gene: .; J gene: TRBJ1-2; clone size: .; V gene: TRBV19; CDR3 protein: CASTFLKSYGYTF; CDR3 DNA: TGTGCCAGTACCTTTCTCAAAAGCTATGGCTACACCTTC
D gene: .; J gene: TRBJ1-2; clone size: .; V gene: TRBV19; CDR3 protein: CASLKLQGRHGYTF; CDR3 DNA: TGTGCCAGTTTAAAGCTTCAGGGTCGTCATGGCTACACCTTC
D gene: .; J gene: TRBJ2-4; clone size: .; V gene: TRBV7-9; CDR3 protein: CASSPSWELAKNIQYF; CDR3 DNA: TGTGCCAGCAGCCCCAGTTGGGAGCTAGCCAAAAACATTCAGTACTTC
D gene: .; J gene: TRBJ1-2; clone size: .; V gene: TRBV6-1; CDR3 protein: CASSEFGLPSGYTF; CDR3 DNA: TGTGCCAGCAGTGAATTCGGTCTCCCTAGCGGCTACACCTTC
D gene: TRBD1; J gene: TRBJ2-7; clone size: once; V gene: TRBV11-2; CDR3 protein: CASSVGTAYEQYF; CDR3 DNA: TGTGCCAGCAGCGTCGGGACAGCCTACGAGCAGTACTTC
D gene: TRBD1; J gene: TRBJ2-7; clone size: .; V gene: TRBV15; CDR3 protein: CATSREGTVYEQYF; CDR3 DNA: TGTGCCACCAGCAGAGAGGGGACAGTATACGAGCAGTACTTC
D gene: .; J gene: TRBJ1-4; clone size: .; V gene: TRBV19; CDR3 protein: CASSIRTGTNFEKLFF; CDR3 DNA: TGTGCCAGTAGTATAAGAACAGGTACCAATTTTGAAAAACTGTTTTTT
D gene: .; J gene: TRBJ2-1; clone size: .; V gene: TRBV4-3; CDR3 protein: CASSQESRVPYNEQFF; CDR3 DNA: TGCGCCAGCAGCCAAGAGTCCAGGGTACCCTACAATGAGCAGTTCTTC
D gene: .; J gene: TRBJ1-1; clone size: .; V gene: TRBV10-2; CDR3 protein: CASSELRTPNTEAFF; CDR3 DNA: TGCGCCAGCAGTGAGTTAAGGACTCCGAACACTGAAGCTTTCTTT
D gene: TRBD1; J gene: TRBJ1-1; clone size: once; V gene: TRBV19; CDR3 protein: CASSRRTGLNTEAFF; CDR3 DNA: TGTGCCAGTAGCCGCAGGACAGGGCTGAACACTGAAGCTTTCTTT
D gene: .; J gene: TRBJ1-4; clone size: .; V gene: TRBV12-5; CDR3 protein: CASGLTTGLQGEKLFF; CDR3 DNA: TGTGCTAGTGGTTTGACAACCGGTCTCCAGGGTGAAAAACTGTTTTTT
D gene: .; J gene: TRBJ2-7; clone size: once; V gene: TRBV14; CDR3 protein: CASSQEKHRSYEQYF; CDR3 DNA: TGTGCCAGCAGCCAAGAAAAACACCGTTCCTACGAGCAGTACTTC
D gene: .; J gene: TRBJ2-1; clone size: .; V gene: TRBV7-2; CDR3 protein: CASGESGGRNEQFF; CDR3 DNA: TGTGCCAGCGGGGAGTCGGGGGGCCGGAATGAGCAGTTCTTC
D gene: .; J gene: TRBJ1-1; clone size: .; V gene: TRBV10-2; CDR3 protein: CASSESPGLDTEAFF; CDR3 DNA: TGCGCCAGCAGTGAGTCCCCGGGACTGGACACTGAAGCTTTCTTT
D gene: .; J gene: TRBJ2-6; clone size: .; V gene: TRBV27; CDR3 protein: CASSLTGSGANVLTF; CDR3 DNA: TGTGCCAGCAGTTTGACAGGCTCTGGGGCCAACGTCCTGACTTTC
D gene: TRBD1; J gene: TRBJ1-5; clone size: .; V gene: TRBV15; CDR3 protein: CATSRDRENFTQHF; CDR3 DNA: TGTGCCACCAGCAGGGACAGGGAGAACTTTACCCAGCATTTT
D gene: .; J gene: TRBJ2-1; clone size: .; V gene: TRBV27; CDR3 protein: CASRSGAHEQFF; CDR3 DNA: TGTGCCAGCAGATCCGGGGCTCATGAGCAGTTCTTC
D gene: .; J gene: TRBJ1-2; clone size: .; V gene: TRBV19; CDR3 protein: CATAFGGRSYGYTF; CDR3 DNA: TGTGCCACCGCTTTCGGGGGCCGATCTTATGGCTACACCTTC
D gene: .; J gene: TRBJ1-2; clone size: .; V gene: TRBV11-2; CDR3 protein: CASSLEDSLLYGYTF; CDR3 DNA: TGTGCCAGCAGCTTGGAGGACAGTCTCCTCTATGGCTACACCTTC
D gene: .; J gene: TRBJ2-1; clone size: .; V gene: TRBV4-1; CDR3 protein: CASSQVASSSYNEQFF; CDR3 DNA: TGCGCCAGCAGCCAAGTAGCCTCTTCCTCCTACAATGAGCAGTTCTTC
D gene: .; J gene: TRBJ2-2; clone size: .; V gene: TRBV9; CDR3 protein: CASSLFGTDNTGELFF; CDR3 DNA: TGTGCCAGCAGCCTATTCGGGACGGACAACACCGGGGAGCTGTTTTTT
D gene: .; J gene: TRBJ1-1; clone size: .; V gene: TRBV7-2; CDR3 protein: CASSPWTLNTEAFF; CDR3 DNA: TGTGCCAGCAGCCCTTGGACTTTGAACACTGAAGCTTTCTTT
D gene: TRBD2; J gene: TRBJ2-7; clone size: once; V gene: TRBV13; CDR3 protein: CASSFFREAGLSSYEQYF; CDR3 DNA: TGTGCCAGCAGCTTTTTCCGGGAGGCCGGCCTGAGCTCCTACGAGCAGTACTTC
D gene: .; J gene: TRBJ2-3; clone size: .; V gene: TRBV2; CDR3 protein: CASSGTRGTDTQYF; CDR3 DNA: TGTGCCAGCAGTGGGACACGGGGCACAGATACGCAGTATTTT
D gene: TRBD2; J gene: TRBJ2-1; clone size: .; V gene: TRBV5-4; CDR3 protein: CASSLSAGGSYNEQFF; CDR3 DNA: TGTGCCAGCAGCTTGTCTGCGGGGGGGTCTTACAATGAGCAGTTCTTC
D gene: .; J gene: TRBJ1-4; clone size: .; V gene: TRBV4-3; CDR3 protein: CASSYLRGFNEKLFF; CDR3 DNA: TGCGCCAGCAGCTACCTACGGGGCTTCAATGAAAAACTGTTTTTT
D gene: .; J gene: TRBJ2-7; clone size: .; V gene: TRBV7-6; CDR3 protein: CASSSRDTSYEQYF; CDR3 DNA: TGTGCCAGCAGCTCCCGGGACACCTCCTACGAGCAGTACTTC
D gene: .; J gene: TRBJ1-2; clone size: .; V gene: TRBV7-9; CDR3 protein: CASNPPPDYGYTF; CDR3 DNA: TGTGCCAGCAATCCGCCCCCGGACTATGGCTACACCTTC
D gene: .; J gene: TRBJ1-3; clone size: .; V gene: TRBV19; CDR3 protein: CASSPRVGAGNTIYF; CDR3 DNA: TGTGCCAGTAGCCCAAGGGTAGGAGCAGGAAACACCATATATTTT
D gene: TRBD2; J gene: TRBJ2-5; clone size: .; V gene: TRBV5-1; CDR3 protein: CASKASSGGMVYQETQYF; CDR3 DNA: TGCGCCAGCAAGGCTTCTAGCGGGGGGATGGTGTACCAAGAGACCCAGTACTTC
D gene: TRBD1; J gene: TRBJ2-7; clone size: once; V gene: TRBV5-1; CDR3 protein: CASLGTGNSYEQYF; CDR3 DNA: TGCGCCAGCCTCGGGACAGGCAACTCCTACGAGCAGTACTTC
D gene: TRBD1; J gene: TRBJ1-2; clone size: .; V gene: TRBV7-9; CDR3 protein: CASSSNGGTGPDYGYTF; CDR3 DNA: TGTGCCAGCAGCTCCAATGGTGGGACAGGGCCCGACTATGGCTACACCTTC
D gene: .; J gene: TRBJ1-1; clone size: .; V gene: TRBV5-4; CDR3 protein: CASSFGANTEAFF; CDR3 DNA: TGTGCCAGCAGCTTTGGGGCGAACACTGAAGCTTTCTTT
D gene: TRBD1; J gene: TRBJ2-7; clone size: .; V gene: TRBV19; CDR3 protein: CATSGQGASEQYF; CDR3 DNA: TGTGCCACCTCGGGACAGGGGGCTTCCGAGCAGTACTTC
D gene: .; J gene: TRBJ1-5; clone size: .; V gene: TRBV7-9; CDR3 protein: CASSYWGEGYSNQPQHF; CDR3 DNA: TGTGCCAGCAGCTACTGGGGAGAAGGCTATAGCAATCAGCCCCAGCATTTT
D gene: .; J gene: TRBJ1-2; clone size: once; V gene: TRBV29-1; CDR3 protein: CSVDRIGYGYTF; CDR3 DNA: TGCAGCGTTGACAGGATTGGCTATGGCTACACCTTC
D gene: .; J gene: TRBJ1-3; clone size: .; V gene: TRBV18; CDR3 protein: CASSPTDTGNTIYF; CDR3 DNA: TGTGCCAGCTCACCGACTGATACTGGAAACACCATATATTTT
D gene: .; J gene: TRBJ2-4; clone size: .; V gene: TRBV7-2; CDR3 protein: CASSLNPRLATRKNIQYF; CDR3 DNA: TGTGCCAGCAGCTTAAATCCACGGCTTGCCACCCGCAAAAACATTCAGTACTTC
D gene: .; J gene: TRBJ1-5; clone size: few; V gene: TRBV7-8; CDR3 protein: CASSLDGYNQPQHF; CDR3 DNA: TGTGCCAGCAGTCTAGACGGATACAATCAGCCCCAGCATTTT